This T cell receptor (beta chain) emerged from a study of CD8+ T cells in alopecia areata. Study background: Patients received oral tofacitinib, 5 to 10 mg twice daily, for moderate-to-severe alopecia areata.

This CDR3 has 14 amino acids. The germline CDR1 and CDR2 sequences are SGHRS and YFSETQ. Regarding this clone: Its antigen is unidentified. The junction and the germline gene differ at one end; a read error may be behind it.

This sample's treatment: oral pan-JAK inhibitor, 5-10 mg twice daily. Study-level points and caveats: Scalp clonality, along with expanded CD8+ clones among the top 100, was significantly decreased by tofacitinib.

RNA extraction and reverse transcription yielded cDNA as sequencing template. TCRdb keeps only in-frame clones here, not all; method: immunoSEQ multiplex PCR. The data hold 95,000 to 120,000 clones, with 55% to 60% observed a single time. V is TRBV5-1 and J is TRBJ1-1; 8 nucleotides agree with TRBD1. The source was CD4+ T cells sorted from blood, collected at week 24, from a patient treated with tofacitinib. The sequence came from a human donor with alopecia areata. The CDR3 DNA reads TGCGCCAGCAGCGGACAGGGTTTGAATACTGAAGCTTTCTTT. This codes for CASSGQGLNTEAFF.